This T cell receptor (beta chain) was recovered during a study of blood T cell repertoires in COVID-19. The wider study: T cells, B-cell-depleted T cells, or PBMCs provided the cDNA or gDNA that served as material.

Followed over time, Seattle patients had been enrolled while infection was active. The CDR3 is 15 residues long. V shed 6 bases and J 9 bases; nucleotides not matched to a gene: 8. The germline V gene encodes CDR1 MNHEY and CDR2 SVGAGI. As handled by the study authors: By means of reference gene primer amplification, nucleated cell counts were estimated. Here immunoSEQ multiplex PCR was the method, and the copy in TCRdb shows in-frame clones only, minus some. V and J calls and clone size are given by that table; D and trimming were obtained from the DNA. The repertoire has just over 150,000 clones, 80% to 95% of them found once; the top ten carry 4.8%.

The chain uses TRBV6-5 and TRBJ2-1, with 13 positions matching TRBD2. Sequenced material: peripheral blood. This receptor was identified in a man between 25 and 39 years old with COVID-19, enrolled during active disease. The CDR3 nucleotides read TGTGCCAGCAGGCAACTAGCGGGGGGGCCTGGTGAGCAGTTCTTC. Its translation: CASRQLAGGPGEQFF.